Below are 2 T cell receptor beta chains sequenced from a single sample in a study of identifying expanded T cells in peripheral blood. Libraries were prepared by immunoSEQ multiplex PCR; TCRdb keeps only in-frame clonotypes and omits some of them. The table has over 90,000 clones, around 88% seen once. What was sequenced was blood. These receptors originate from a person between 18 and 75 years old in good health.

The chain has TRBV15 and TRBJ1-4; D gene uncertain. CDR3 size: 16 residues. Deletions cut 3 bases from V and 0 bases from J, with 11 bases between. CDR1 and CDR2 from the germline V gene are LNHNV and YYDKDF (reference sequence). CDR3 residues: CATSSPSPATNEKLFF. The DNA for the CDR3 is TGTGCCACCAGCAGCCCTTCACCAGCAACTAATGAAAAACTGTTTTTT. The full variable domain, with the rest looked up from reference TRBV15 and TRBJ1-4, is DAMVIQNPRYQVTQFGKPVTLSCSQTLNHNVMYWYQQKSSQAPKLLFHYYDKDFNNEADTPDNFQSRRPNTSFCFLDIRSPGLGDTAMYLCATSSPSPATNEKLFFGSGTQLSVL.

The V call is TRBV30, the J call TRBJ1-3, with D perhaps matching TRBD1 (6 bases). Germline V gene sequence: CDR1 GTSNPN, CDR2 SVGIG (reference sequence). Trimming pared 4 bases from V and 0 bases from J, leaving 19 bases between. This CDR3 has 17 residues. CDR3 sequence (DNA): TGTGCCTGGAATGAAGAGGGGACATCGATCTCTGGAAACACCATATATTTT. This sequence encodes CAWNEEGTSISGNTIYF.